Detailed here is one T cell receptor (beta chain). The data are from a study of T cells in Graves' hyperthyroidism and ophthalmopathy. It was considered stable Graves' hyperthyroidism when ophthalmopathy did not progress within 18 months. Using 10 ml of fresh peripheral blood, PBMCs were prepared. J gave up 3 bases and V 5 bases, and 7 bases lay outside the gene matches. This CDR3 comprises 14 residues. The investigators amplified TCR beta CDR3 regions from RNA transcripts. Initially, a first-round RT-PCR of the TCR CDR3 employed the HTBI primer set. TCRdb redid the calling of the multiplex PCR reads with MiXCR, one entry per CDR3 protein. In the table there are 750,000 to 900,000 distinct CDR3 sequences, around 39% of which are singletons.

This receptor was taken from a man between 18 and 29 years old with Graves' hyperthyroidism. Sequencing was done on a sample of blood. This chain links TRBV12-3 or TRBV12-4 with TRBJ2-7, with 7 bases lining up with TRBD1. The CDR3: CASSTGQAVYEQYF. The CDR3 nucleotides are TGTGCCAGCAGTACCGGACAGGCGGTCTACGAGCAGTACTTC.